Shown below are 9 T cell receptor beta chains from a single sample sequenced in a study of early T cells in non-severe SARS-CoV-2 infection (dated by TCRdb to the early 2020s). The library was obtained by 5' RACE. The data were produced on a NextSeq 500. TCRdb passed the public sequencing reads through fastp at Q25 and MiXCR, retaining productive beta sequences. Each entry is one CDR3 protein sequence, shown with its most common DNA and genes. The sample profile shows approximately 77,000 distinct CDR3 sequences; 5% of them were found once. Together, the top ten hold 6.5% to 8% of the sample. The source material was whole blood, sampled at baseline. The receptors derive from an adult who was a healthcare worker with PCR-confirmed SARS-CoV-2 infection or an uninfected control (not recorded which).

The rearrangement links TRBV30 to TRBJ2-1; 13 nucleotides line up with TRBD2. Unmatched junction bases numbered 11, after V lost 6 bases and J lost 0 bases. Germline V gene sequence: CDR1 GTSNPN, CDR2 SVGIG (reference sequence). The CDR3 has 18 amino acids. Here the CDR3 reads CACRGTSGTLSSYNEQFF. CDR3 nucleotides: TGTGCCTGCCGTGGGACTAGCGGGACCCTCAGCTCCTACAATGAGCAGTTCTTC.

The chain carries TRBV2 and TRBJ1-5; D gene uncertain. V was cut by 2 bases and J by 1 base, with 15 bases left in between. Germline values: CDR1 SNHLY, CDR2 FYNNEI. The CDR3 has 17 residues. For the CDR3, the DNA is TGTGCCAGCAGTGAACGGCTCCCACTAGGGAGCAATCAGCCCCAGCATTTT. Its translation: CASSERLPLGSNQPQHF.

This clonotype was seen more than once but under ten times. This sequence joins TRBV6-5 and TRBJ1-1, with 10 bases lining up with TRBD1. Germline V gives CDR1 MNHEY, CDR2 SVGAGI. V lost 2 bases and J lost 10; bases outside the gene matches: 7. The CDR3 covers 14 residues. The CDR3 is CASSYTGQGVGAFF. In DNA form, the CDR3 reads TGTGCCAGCAGTTACACCGGACAGGGGGTAGGAGCTTTCTTT.

The gene calls are TRBV7-6 and TRBJ2-2, with TRBD2 matching 8 bases. V trimming: 0 bases; J trimming: 3 bases; junction bases outside the gene matches: 6. This CDR3 contains 17 residues. Germline V gives CDR1 SGHVS, CDR2 FNYEAQ. The CDR3 bases are TGTGCCAGCAGCTTAGCGGTAGGGACTAGGGACACCGGGGAGCTGTTTTTT. Translated, it gives CASSLAVGTRDTGELFF.

This clonotype was counted ten times or more. V gene TRBV7-9 combines with J gene TRBJ1-4, with D perhaps TRBD1 (5 bases). The CDR3 is made up of 14 amino acids. CDR1 and CDR2 from the germline V gene are SEHNR and FQNEAQ (reference sequence). Trimming took off 2 bases at V and 8 bases at J, with 12 bases between the two ends. CDR3 sequence: CASSLRGGGEKLFF. The CDR3 DNA is TGTGCCAGCAGCTTACGTGGGGGAGGCGAAAAACTGTTTTTT.

The J gene is TRBJ2-1, the V gene TRBV19; 8 nucleotides agree with TRBD2. J lost 9 bases, V lost 5 bases, and 12 bases had no gene match. The length of the CDR3 is 15 residues. Germline V CDR1 and CDR2: LNHDA, SQIVND (reference sequence). The CDR3 DNA sequence: TGTGCCAGTAGTGCCGGGACTCCACGGGGGGGTGAGCAGTTCTTC. Residues: CASSAGTPRGGEQFF.

This chain connects TRBV5-4 to TRBJ2-7; 9 nucleotides agree with TRBD2. CDR1 and CDR2 (germline): SGHNT, YYREEE (reference sequence). This CDR3 is 14 amino acids long. Germline trimming cut 4 bases from V and 6 bases from J; bases unmatched to any gene: 8. The chain's CDR3 is CASSTGTSILEQYF. For the CDR3, the DNA is TGTGCCAGCAGCACCGGGACTAGCATTCTCGAGCAGTACTTC.

This clonotype has ten or more counts. The V call is TRBV29-1, the J call TRBJ2-7; possible D gene TRBD2, 7 bases. Trimming stripped 5 bases from V and 6 bases from J, with 14 bases between. The CDR3 is 12 residues long. Per the germline V gene, CDR1 is SQVTM and CDR2 is ANQGSEA. CDR3 DNA: TGCAGCGTTCGGCAGGGGAGGGGCGAGCAGTACTTC. It specifies CSVRQGRGEQYF.

This clonotype was seen at least ten times. The CDR3 nucleotides are TGCAGTGCTAGAGATTCGAGACAGGGGGCCTACGAGCAGTACTTC. Amino acids: CSARDSRQGAYEQYF. This sequence joins TRBV20-1 and TRBJ2-7, with 9 nucleotides matching TRBD1. V shed 0 bases, J shed 2 bases, and the junction held 5 bases outside the gene matches. Germline CDR1 and CDR2: DFQATT and SNEGSKA (reference sequence). CDR3 length: 15 amino acids.